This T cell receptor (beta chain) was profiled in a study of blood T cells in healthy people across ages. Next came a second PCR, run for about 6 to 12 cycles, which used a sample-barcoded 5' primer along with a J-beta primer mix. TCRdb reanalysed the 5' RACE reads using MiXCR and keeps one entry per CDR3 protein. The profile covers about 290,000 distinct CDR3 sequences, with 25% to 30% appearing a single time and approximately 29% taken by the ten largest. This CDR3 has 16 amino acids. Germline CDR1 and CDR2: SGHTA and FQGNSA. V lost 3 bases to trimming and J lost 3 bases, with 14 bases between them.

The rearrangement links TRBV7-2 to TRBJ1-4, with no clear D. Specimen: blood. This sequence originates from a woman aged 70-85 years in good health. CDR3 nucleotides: TGTGCCAGCAGCTTTCGCATGGGAGGGTCTAATGAAAAACTGTTTTTT. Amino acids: CASSFRMGGSNEKLFF.